These T cell receptor beta chains were read from a single sample in a study of cytomegalovirus exposure and HLA in healthy donors. Assay used: immunoSEQ multiplex PCR; TCRdb lists only in-frame clones, some missing. The sample lists some 170,000 clones; nearly 80% were seen once. Sample: PBMCs. These receptor sequences come from a man in his forties in good health and CMV-seropositive. The CDR3 runs from the conserved cysteine through the conserved F or W. D genes are given only for firm matches. Size is omitted from some rows. Given values are once, few, many or a class for expanded clones.

J gene,V gene,clone size,CDR3 length,D gene,CDR3 DNA,CDR3 protein
TRBJ2-1,TRBV2,NA,12,NA,TGTGCCAGCAGTGAAGGGCGGGGTGAGCAGTTCTTC,CASSEGRGEQFF
TRBJ2-1,TRBV28,NA,17,TRBD2,TGTGCCAGCAGTTTGGCTAGCGGGAGCGAAGCCTACAATGAGCAGTTCTTC,CASSLASGSEAYNEQFF
TRBJ2-5,TRBV5-1,NA,14,NA,TGCGCCAGCAGCCTGGTTACTAGCCAAGAGACCCAGTACTTC,CASSLVTSQETQYF
TRBJ2-7,TRBV30,NA,14,NA,TGTGCCTGGAGCCTCTCGCGGGGGCCCTACGAGCAGTACTTC,CAWSLSRGPYEQYF
TRBJ2-1,TRBV9,NA,15,TRBD2,TGTGCCAGCAGCGTAGCAGCGGGAGGTCAAGAAGGCGCGTTCTTC,CASSVAAGGQEGAFF
TRBJ2-7,TRBV5-1,NA,15,NA,TGCGCCAGCAGCCTGACCCCGACAGCCCAATACGAGCAGTACTTC,CASSLTPTAQYEQYF
TRBJ2-3,TRBV5-1,NA,15,NA,TGCGCCAGCAGAGCGACGGGTTCTAGCACAGATACGCAGTATTTT,CASRATGSSTDTQYF
TRBJ2-7,TRBV11-3,NA,14,NA,TGTGCCAGCAGGGGGGGACTGGACACGGACGAGCAGTACTTC,CASRGGLDTDEQYF
TRBJ1-2,TRBV14,NA,16,NA,TGTGCCAGCAGCCCGCCACGGCAGGGACTTAACTATGGCTACACCTTC,CASSPPRQGLNYGYTF
TRBJ2-1,TRBV9,NA,15,NA,TGTGCCAGCACCCGTGGTGGGACTTCCTACAATGAGCAGTTCTTC,CASTRGGTSYNEQFF
TRBJ2-5,TRBV7-2,NA,16,TRBD2,TGTGCCAGCAGCCAGGGACTAGCGGGAACCCAAGAGACCCAGTACTTC,CASSQGLAGTQETQYF
TRBJ2-7,TRBV29-1,once,21,TRBD2,TGCAGCGTTGAAGATCGAGTGGAAGGGACTAGCGGGAGGCCGAGCTCCTACGAGCAGTACTTC,CSVEDRVEGTSGRPSSYEQYF
TRBJ2-4,TRBV29-1,NA,13,NA,TGCAGCGTTGAAAGGGGGAGTGAAAACATTCAGTACTTC,CSVERGSENIQYF
TRBJ2-5,TRBV5-1,NA,16,TRBD2,TGCGCCAGCAGCGAAACCGGGACTAGCGGGGGAGAGACCCAGTACTTC,CASSETGTSGGETQYF
TRBJ1-5,TRBV18,NA,14,TRBD1,TGTGCCAGCTCTCGCACAGGGGAAAGGCAGCCCCAGCATTTT,CASSRTGERQPQHF
TRBJ2-7,TRBV7-8,NA,13,NA,TGTGCCAGCAGAAGGACAGTCGGCTACGAGCAGTACTTC,CASRRTVGYEQYF
TRBJ2-1,TRBV28,NA,11,NA,TGTGCCAGCAGTGAGACAGTAAAGCAGTTCTTC,CASSETVKQFF
TRBJ1-1,TRBV18,once,15,TRBD1,TGTGCCAGCTCCCCAACAGGGGGACTCAACACTGAAGCTTTCTTT,CASSPTGGLNTEAFF
TRBJ2-7,TRBV27,NA,15,TRBD2,TGTGCCAGCAGTCCACGACTAGCGGTCCCCTACGAGCAGTACTTC,CASSPRLAVPYEQYF
TRBJ2-7,TRBV7-9,NA,17,TRBD2,TGTGCCAGCAGCCCTAGTCCCCGGACTAGCGGGGCCTACGAGCAGTACTTC,CASSPSPRTSGAYEQYF
TRBJ2-7,TRBV18,NA,15,TRBD2,TGTGCCAGCTCACCCGCCTCGGCGGGGGCCTACGAGCAGTACTTC,CASSPASAGAYEQYF
TRBJ1-3,TRBV18,NA,19,NA,TGTGCCAGCTCACCCCCTGGAGCGTCAGACCATTTTTCTGGAAACACCATATATTTT,CASSPPGASDHFSGNTIYF
TRBJ2-2,TRBV27,NA,16,NA,TGTGCCAGCAGTTTATTCTTCGGGTCCTCCACCGGGGAGCTGTTTTTT,CASSLFFGSSTGELFF
TRBJ2-5,TRBV7-2,NA,13,TRBD2,TGTGCCAGCAGCTTTAGCGGGAGTGAGACCCAGTACTTC,CASSFSGSETQYF
TRBJ2-1,TRBV29-1,few,15,TRBD2,TGCAGCGTGTCGTCTAGCGGGATACTCTACAATGAGCAGTTCTTC,CSVSSSGILYNEQFF
TRBJ1-1,TRBV9,NA,16,NA,TGTGCCAGCAGCGTAGGCCCAGGGATCATGAACACTGAAGCTTTCTTT,CASSVGPGIMNTEAFF
TRBJ2-7,TRBV9,few,13,NA,TGTGCCAGCAGCGGCGTGGGGGCAGGCGAGCAGTACTTC,CASSGVGAGEQYF
TRBJ2-2,TRBV5-1,NA,17,TRBD2,TGCGCCAGCAGCTCGGGGGGGATCTTTGGCGGCACCGGGGAGCTGTTTTTT,CASSSGGIFGGTGELFF
TRBJ2-3,TRBV7-2,once,15,TRBD1,TGTGCCAGCAGCTTAGGACAGGGAGTAGGAGATACGCAGTATTTT,CASSLGQGVGDTQYF
TRBJ2-7,TRBV5-1,NA,15,NA,TGCGCCAGCAGCTTGCGACAGGGACTCTCCTACGAGCAGTACTTC,CASSLRQGLSYEQYF
TRBJ2-7,TRBV7-9,NA,12,TRBD1,TGTGCCAGCAGCTTCCAGGGGGACGAGCAGTACTTC,CASSFQGDEQYF
TRBJ2-3,TRBV5-1,NA,15,TRBD2,TGCGCCAGCAGCACTAGCGGGAGACTCACAGATACGCAGTATTTT,CASSTSGRLTDTQYF
TRBJ2-5,TRBV5-1,NA,17,TRBD1,TGCGCCAGCAGCTCCTGGTCTGGGACAGGTTTACAAGAGACCCAGTACTTC,CASSSWSGTGLQETQYF
TRBJ2-2,TRBV19,NA,16,TRBD2,TGTGCCAGTACGAGAGGAGCGGGAGGTCACACCGGGGAGCTGTTTTTT,CASTRGAGGHTGELFF
TRBJ1-4,TRBV5-1,NA,15,NA,TGCGCCAGCAGCTTGAGTGTGGAGGGCGATGAAAAACTGTTTTTT,CASSLSVEGDEKLFF
TRBJ1-2,TRBV29-1,NA,13,NA,TGCAGCGTTGGTGGGGGCGTCGGCTATGGCTACACCTTC,CSVGGGVGYGYTF
TRBJ2-3,TRBV10-3,NA,10,NA,TGTGCGACGGGGGAAGATACGCAGTATTTT,CATGEDTQYF
TRBJ2-4,TRBV7-2,NA,14,NA,TGTGCCAGCAGCCCACAGATAGCCAAAAACATTCAGTACTTC,CASSPQIAKNIQYF
TRBJ2-7,TRBV9,NA,15,TRBD2,TGTGCCAGCAGCGTAGGAACTAGCGGAACCTACGAGCAGTACTTC,CASSVGTSGTYEQYF
TRBJ2-7,TRBV28,NA,18,TRBD1,TGTGCCAGCAGTTTCGGTGCCGGGACAGGGATCTCATCCTACGAGCAGTACTTC,CASSFGAGTGISSYEQYF
TRBJ2-3,TRBV9,NA,14,NA,TGTGCCAGCAGCGGGCTGGGCGACACAGATACGCAGTATTTT,CASSGLGDTDTQYF
TRBJ2-1,TRBV7-9,NA,15,TRBD2,TGTGCCAGCAGCCTACCGGGACTAGCGGGAGGGGAGCAGTTCTTC,CASSLPGLAGGEQFF
TRBJ2-3,TRBV13,NA,15,TRBD2,TGTGCCAGCAGCTTAGCCAGAGGGAGGGCAGATACGCAGTATTTT,CASSLARGRADTQYF
TRBJ1-3,TRBV5-4,once,15,NA,TGTGCCAGCAGCCCGGACACTTTCTCTGGAAACACCATATATTTT,CASSPDTFSGNTIYF
TRBJ2-6,TRBV5-6,NA,17,NA,TGTGCCAGCAGCTTGGGGCCCCTTTATGCTGGGGCCAACGTCCTGACTTTC,CASSLGPLYAGANVLTF
TRBJ1-2,TRBV28,NA,12,NA,TGTGCCAGCAGGGAACAGACCTATGGCTACACCTTC,CASREQTYGYTF
TRBJ2-1,TRBV20-1,NA,11,TRBD2,TGCGGCTCCGGGAGGGCCAATGAGCAGTTCTTC,CGSGRANEQFF
TRBJ1-6,TRBV5-4,NA,16,TRBD1,TGTGCCAGCAGCGCCCCGACAGGGAATCATAATTCACCCCTCCACTTT,CASSAPTGNHNSPLHF
TRBJ2-6,TRBV21-1,NA,20,NA,TGTGCCAGCAGCAAAGGACGACTAGCGGGAGGGCCCTCTGGGGCCAACGTCCTGACTTTC,CASSKGRLAGGPSGANVLTF